Shown below are 22 T cell receptor beta chains from a single sample sequenced in a study of Tregs in tolerant kidney transplant recipients. Libraries were prepared by immunoSEQ multiplex PCR; TCRdb keeps only in-frame clonotypes and omits some of them. This sample carries under 14,000 clones, around nine tenths of them seen once, and the ten largest clones take over 5.5%. Which antigens these TCRs recognize remains unknown. This material consisted of Tregs from blood cultured with allogeneic cells, taken before the transplant. These receptors were obtained from a human patient who received a combined kidney and bone marrow transplant.

The genes are TRBV5-5 and TRBJ2-7; TRBD2 agrees at 7 bases. The V gene's germline CDR1 is SGHKS and CDR2 YYEKEE (reference sequence). CDR3 length equals 15 residues. J gave up 2 bases and V 2 bases, and 7 bases lay outside the gene matches. Written as DNA, the CDR3 is TGTGCCAGCAGCTTTCACGGCGGGGGAGCCTACGAGCAGTACTTC. Amino acids: CASSFHGGGAYEQYF.

This clone was detected once. V usage is TRBV30 and J usage is TRBJ1-3; 9 nucleotides line up with TRBD1. CDR1 is GTSNPN, CDR2 SVGIG, per germline (reference sequence). The CDR3 spans 15 residues. J lost 5 bases, V lost 2 bases, and 7 bases had no gene match. This CDR3 reads CAWSRGTGIRNTIYF. CDR3 in DNA: TGTGCCTGGAGTCGCGGGACAGGGATTCGAAACACCATATATTTT.

The chain recombines TRBV12-5 with TRBJ2-1; 9 bases are a match to TRBD2. The V segment lost 5 bases and the J segment 7 bases; nucleotides outside the gene matches: 9. Germline CDR1 LGHNT, CDR2 FRNRAP. The CDR3 contains 15 residues. CDR3 in DNA: TGTGCTAGTGGTGATAGGGTAGGACTAGCGAATGAGCAGTTCTTC. Its protein product is CASGDRVGLANEQFF. Supplemented by reference TRBV12-5 and TRBJ2-1, the full variable domain reads DARVTQTPRHKVTEMGQEVTMRCQPILGHNTVFWYRQTMMQGLELLAYFRNRAPLDDSGMPKDRFSAEMPDATLATLKIQPSEPRDSAVYFCASGDRVGLANEQFFGPGTRLTVL.

This clone was detected a few times. The V call is TRBV9, the J call TRBJ2-2; D remains ambiguous. The CDR3 extends over 14 amino acids. Germline values: CDR1 SGDLS, CDR2 YYNGEE. With 3 bases removed from V and 0 bases from J, the gap between germline ends came to 6 bases. The CDR3 DNA reads TGTGCCAGCAGCGAGCCAGCGAACACCGGGGAGCTGTTTTTT. Residues: CASSEPANTGELFF.

The rearrangement uses TRBV10-3 and TRBJ2-1; 11 nucleotides match TRBD2. CDR3 length: 15 amino acids. Germline lookup yields CDR1 ENHRY and CDR2 SYGVKD. V lost 6 bases and J lost 2; bases outside the gene matches: 3. CDR3 in amino acids: CAIRVLAGAYNEQFF. The CDR3 bases are TGTGCCATCAGAGTACTAGCGGGGGCCTACAATGAGCAGTTCTTC.

V usage is TRBV7-9 and J usage is TRBJ1-1, with D perhaps matching TRBD1 (6 bases). Trimming stripped 5 bases from V and 8 bases from J, with 9 bases between. CDR3 length: 11 amino acids. Germline CDR1 and CDR2: SEHNR and FQNEAQ (reference sequence). CDR3 DNA: TGTGCCAGCAGCCAAAGGGGGGAAGCTTTCTTT. It encodes CASSQRGEAFF.

The chain is built from TRBV4-3 and TRBJ1-1; unclear D gene. V was pared by 1 base and J by 3 bases, with 12 bases between. The CDR3 has 15 amino acids. Germline V gene sequence: CDR1 LGHNA, CDR2 YSLEER. The CDR3 DNA follows: TGCGCCAGCAGCCAAGGGAGGTACAAGGACACTGAAGCTTTCTTT. Its translation is CASSQGRYKDTEAFF.

As DNA, the CDR3 is TGTGCCAGCAGCCCTGCTCTGCTCGGCACAGATACGCAGTATTTT. It codes for CASSPALLGTDTQYF. V and J are TRBV9 and TRBJ2-3, with no clear D. The V gene lost 4 bases and the J gene lost 1 base, with 13 bases spanning the gap. CDR3 length: 15 amino acids. Germline CDR1 SGDLS, CDR2 YYNGEE.

This rearrangement joins TRBV30 to TRBJ2-1; D remains unclear. V was clipped by 0 bases and J by 7 bases, with 10 bases between them. Germline V CDR1 and CDR2: GTSNPN, SVGIG (reference sequence). This CDR3 has 13 amino acids. CDR3 loop: CAWSVGWLNEQFF. The DNA of the CDR3 is TGTGCCTGGAGTGTAGGCTGGTTGAATGAGCAGTTCTTC.

The chain recombines TRBV19 with TRBJ2-5; 7 nucleotides agree with TRBD1. The V and J ends lost 4 bases and 4 bases, in that order; junction bases with no gene match: 3. Germline V gene data show CDR1 as LNHDA and CDR2 as SQIVND (reference sequence). CDR3 size: 13 residues. The CDR3 region is CASSTGGVETQYF. CDR3 DNA sequence: TGTGCCAGTAGTACAGGGGGAGTAGAGACCCAGTACTTC.

This clone was seen a single time. The gene calls are TRBV11-3 and TRBJ2-3; no definite D call. V lost 0 bases and J 4 bases, leaving 2 bases between the germline ends. This CDR3 spans 12 amino acids. Germline CDR1 reads SGHNT; CDR2 reads YENEEA. Here the CDR3 reads CASSLESDTQYF. The CDR3, as DNA: TGTGCCAGCAGCTTAGAATCAGATACGCAGTATTTT.

V and J are TRBV18 and TRBJ1-1; D is ambiguous. Trimming removed 4 bases from V and 0 bases from J, with 3 bases in between. The CDR3 is 12 residues long. From germline, CDR1 is KGHSH and CDR2 LQKENI. CDR3 residues: CASSLMNTEAFF. CDR3 DNA: TGTGCCAGCTCACTCATGAACACTGAAGCTTTCTTT.

This clone was seen just once. The chain uses TRBV5-1 and TRBJ2-5, with 12 bases fitting TRBD2. The CDR3 covers 18 residues. After removal of 3 bases from V and 4 bases from J, the junction contained 13 bases not matched to a gene. Germline CDR1 reads SGHRS; CDR2 reads YFSETQ. CDR3 DNA: TGCGCCAGCAGCTCCCCGCGGCTAGCGGGAGGGCCCTTAGAGACCCAGTACTTC. Its translation: CASSSPRLAGGPLETQYF.

The chain carries TRBV5-4 and TRBJ2-1; D gene uncertain. Germline CDR1 is SGHNT and CDR2 is YYREEE (reference sequence). The CDR3 length is 12 residues. V was shortened by 6 bases and J by 7 bases, with 11 bases between the two germline ends. Written as DNA, the CDR3 is TGTGCCAGCACCGGACGTCAGAATGAGCAGTTCTTC. It yields the protein CASTGRQNEQFF.

V usage is TRBV5-1 and J usage is TRBJ2-5, with D hard to call. The germline gives CDR1 SGHRS, CDR2 YFSETQ. The CDR3 is 15 amino acids. V was pared by 2 bases and J by 1 base, with 12 bases between. The DNA of the CDR3 is TGCGCCAGCAGCTTTGGCGTCCACCCCCAAGAGACCCAGTACTTC. This sequence encodes CASSFGVHPQETQYF.

This clone was observed once. V gene TRBV5-1 combines with J gene TRBJ2-2; maybe TRBD1 (6 bases). Trimming shortened V by 0 bases and J by 3 bases, and 9 bases separated the two germline ends. This CDR3 is 15 amino acids long. Germline CDR1 SGHRS, CDR2 YFSETQ. CDR3 amino acids: CASSLVAGDTGELFF. The CDR3 coding sequence is TGCGCCAGCAGCTTGGTAGCAGGGGACACCGGGGAGCTGTTTTTT.

V gene TRBV6-1 combines with J gene TRBJ2-7; 8 nucleotides align to TRBD1. CDR1 MNHNS and CDR2 SASEGT come from the germline V gene. This CDR3 contains 13 residues. The ends lost 6 bases at V and 3 bases at J; junction bases unmatched: 4. The CDR3 coding sequence is TGTGCCAGCAGCTGGACAGGGATCTACGAGCAGTACTTC. As protein: CASSWTGIYEQYF.

The CDR3 spells CASSGYTDTQYF. The CDR3 DNA reads as TGTGCCAGCAGTGGGTACACAGATACGCAGTATTTT. The genes are TRBV2 and TRBJ2-3; D remains unclear. The CDR3 consists of 12 residues. Deletions cut 4 bases from V and 2 bases from J, with 4 bases between. Germline CDR1 SNHLY, CDR2 FYNNEI.

The rearrangement links TRBV7-9 to TRBJ2-1; 8 positions match TRBD1. The CDR3 spans 17 residues. Losses at the gene ends were 1 base for V and 6 bases for J; bases not matched to a gene: 11. Germline CDR1 and CDR2: SEHNR and FQNEAQ (reference sequence). This CDR3 is CASSLGTGFRWSNEQFF. As DNA, the CDR3 is TGTGCCAGCAGCTTAGGGACAGGGTTTAGATGGAGCAATGAGCAGTTCTTC.

CDR3 bases: TGCGCCAGCAGCCAGGTCGAGGGACGGGCGCAGTACTTC. Translated, it gives CASSQVEGRAQYF. The rearrangement uses TRBV4-1 and TRBJ2-7; possibly TRBD1 or TRBD2 for D (5 bases each). Germline CDR1 MGHRA, CDR2 YSYEKL. This CDR3 has 13 amino acids. V lost 3 bases and J lost 9, with 15 bases in between.

This chain links TRBV4-1 with TRBJ1-1; no clear D gene. In germline, CDR1 is MGHRA, CDR2 YSYEKL. The CDR3 extends over 14 amino acids. V was shortened by 0 bases and J by 6 bases, with 11 bases between the two germline ends. CDR3 residues: CASSQDWTGAEAFF. For the CDR3, the DNA is TGCGCCAGCAGCCAAGATTGGACGGGCGCTGAAGCTTTCTTT.

The CDR3 DNA reads as TGTGCCAGCCCCGATGGACTCTCCTACGAGCAGTACTTC. Translated: CASPDGLSYEQYF. V is TRBV6-4 and J is TRBJ2-7, with a tentative D call TRBD2 (5 bases). The CDR3 contains 13 residues. V shed 8 bases and J shed 0 bases, with 11 bases lying between them. The germline V gene has CDR1 MRHNA and CDR2 SNTAGT.